A single T cell receptor (beta chain) is shown here with its context. Its specificity is not known. Sequencing used immunoSEQ multiplex PCR; TCRdb keeps in-frame clones, though not all of them. The data contain under 2,500,000 clones, approximately 96% of them singletons. V trimming: 1 base; J trimming: 4 bases; junction bases outside the gene matches: 4. The CDR3 contains 17 residues. CDR1 and CDR2 (germline): LNHDA, SQIVND (reference sequence). The data were obtained in a study of shared clonotypes between healthy human individuals. Study outcomes and limitations: A limitation of the genetic and exposure-history diversity represented arose from few donors.

V and J are TRBV19 and TRBJ2-2; 12 nucleotides agree with TRBD2. This clonotype was obtained from a man aged 18 to 30 in good health. The material sequenced was naive CD4+ T cells sorted from blood. Regarding subset: CD45RA+ positively selected. The CDR3 sequence is CASSIGGLAGSTGELFF. CDR3 in DNA: TGTGCCAGTAGTATAGGGGGACTAGCGGGCTCCACCGGGGAGCTGTTTTTT.